This T cell receptor (beta chain) emerged from a study of neurological immune-mediated disorders. This clonotype has at least ten counts. The antigen is undetermined. Whole-study findings and limits: Phylogenetic analysis grouped 18 of 34 multiple sclerosis patients' repertoires together, suggesting a possible repertoire signature. No expanded-clone CDR3 amino acid sequence recurred across subjects, suggesting private TCR-beta repertoires.

Germline V gives CDR1 SGHTA, CDR2 FQGNSA. This CDR3 region has 17 residues. Losses at the gene ends were 5 bases for V and 10 bases for J; bases not matched to a gene: 16. TCRdb ran MiXCR on the 5' RACE reads and lists one entry per CDR3 protein. The profile covers tens of thousands of distinct CDR3 sequences, with approximately 4.2% appearing a single time and just over 2.5% taken by the ten largest. The clonotype originates from a middle-aged man with multiple sclerosis. Input material: PBMCs. The chain recombines TRBV7-2 with TRBJ2-1; 11 positions agree with TRBD2. The CDR3 sequence is CASSLRLVAGGPWEQFF. Written as DNA, the CDR3 is TGTGCCAGCAGCCTAAGACTAGTAGCGGGGGGGCCCTGGGAGCAGTTCTTC.